These 5 T cell receptor beta chains originate from one sample sequenced in a study of shared clonotypes between healthy human individuals. Sequenced by immunoSEQ multiplex PCR; TCRdb stores in-frame clones only, minus some. The data contain 2 million to 3 million clones, more than 85% of them seen just once; the ten biggest clones take up 0.36%. The sequenced material came from naive CD4+ T cells from PBMCs. As to subset: CD45RA+ positively selected. The source is a man younger than 35 in good health. Some clones in this sample may be carry-over from other donors' samples.

Of note for this clone: This specimen includes other DNA sequences encoding the same CDR3. V and J are TRBV30 and TRBJ2-1, with D possibly being TRBD1 (5 bases). The V and J ends lost 2 bases and 1 base respectively, with 6 bases between them. CDR3 length equals 13 residues. Germline V CDR1 and CDR2: GTSNPN, SVGIG (reference sequence). The CDR3 DNA sequence: TGTGCCTGGAGTCCAGGGTCCTACAATGAGCAGTTCTTC. Its protein product is CAWSPGSYNEQFF. Full variable domain (missing parts from reference TRBV30 and TRBJ2-1): SQTIHQWPATLVQPVGSPLSLECTVEGTSNPNLYWYRQAAGRGLQLLFYSVGIGQISSEVPQNLSASRPQDRQFILSSKKLLLSDSGFYLCAWSPGSYNEQFFGPGTRLTVL.

This sequence joins TRBV5-6 and TRBJ2-7; 9 bases are shared with TRBD1. The CDR3 has 15 amino acids. J was trimmed by 7 bases and V by 1 base; bases with no gene match: 9. Germline CDR1 and CDR2: SGHDT and YYEEEE. The CDR3 reads CASSLYRTGVGEQYF. The CDR3 DNA sequence: TGTGCCAGCAGCTTGTATAGGACAGGGGTCGGGGAGCAGTACTTC.

The sample holds a few counts of this clone. The sample holds other DNA sequences that translate to the same CDR3. This chain uses TRBV5-4 with TRBJ2-5; unclear D gene. CDR3 length: 12 residues. The germline V and J ends were trimmed by 0 bases and 4 bases, with 4 bases remaining between them. The germline gives CDR1 SGHNT, CDR2 YYREEE (reference sequence). In DNA, the CDR3 is TGTGCCAGCAGCTTGGACAGAGAGACCCAGTACTTC. This codes for CASSLDRETQYF.

This sequence joins TRBV4-2 and TRBJ1-4; D is perhaps TRBD1 (5 bases). The ends were cut back, 4 bases at V and 7 bases at J, with 7 bases in the middle. The V gene's germline CDR1 is LGHNA and CDR2 YNFKEQ. The CDR3 runs to 12 residues. The CDR3 sequence: CASSRGGEKLFF. CDR3 nucleotides: TGTGCCAGCAGCCGGGGGGGTGAAAAACTGTTTTTT.

The rearrangement links TRBV7-9 to TRBJ2-1; D gene uncertain. There are 15 residues in the CDR3. In germline, CDR1 is SEHNR, CDR2 FQNEAQ (reference sequence). Trimming shortened V by 4 bases and J by 0 bases, and 10 bases separated the two germline ends. The CDR3 here is CASSSPGLSYNEQFF. The CDR3 DNA sequence: TGTGCCAGCAGCTCCCCGGGTCTCTCCTACAATGAGCAGTTCTTC.